This T cell receptor beta chain was profiled in a study of shared clonotypes between healthy human individuals. Study-wide points: Genetic and exposure-history diversity was limited by the small donor number.

The CDR3 runs to 14 residues. Germline V gene sequence: CDR1 KGHSH, CDR2 LQKENI. V gave up 2 bases and J gave up 2 bases, with 4 bases separating them. Some clones are missing from TCRdb's copy, which holds only in-frame ones; the method was immunoSEQ multiplex PCR. In the table there are hundreds of thousands of clones, around 75% of which are singletons. Details on this clone: Its antigen is not identified.

The specimen sequenced was PBMCs. The sequence was obtained from a woman between 40 and 55 years old in good health. Some clones in this sample may be carry-over from other donors' samples. The genes are TRBV18 and TRBJ2-6; D gene ambiguous. The CDR3 region is CASSPGAGANVLTF. CDR3 DNA sequence: TGTGCCAGCTCACCAGGGGCTGGGGCCAACGTCCTGACTTTC.